Listed below are T cell receptor beta chains from one sample, sequenced in a study of blood T cell repertoires in COVID-19. Clones were sequenced by immunoSEQ multiplex PCR, and TCRdb holds only the in-frame ones, with some missing. The table has 130,000 to 150,000 clones, around 80% seen once; the top ten hold 5.5% to 7%. Material for sequencing was peripheral blood. These TCRs come from a human donor in a cohort sampled during active COVID-19. Both conserved end residues are part of each CDR3. D genes are given only for firm matches. The size entry is marked missing in some rows and otherwise reads once, few, many or a size class.

TRBJ2-1 | TRBD2 | few | TRBV9 | CASSGLLAGGRNEQFF | TGTGCCAGCAGCGGACTACTAGCGGGGGGGCGGAATGAGCAGTTCTTC
TRBJ2-3 | TRBD2 | . | TRBV3-1/TRBV3-2 | CASSPRTSGASSTDTQYF | TGTGCCAGCAGCCCCCGGACTAGCGGGGCATCTAGCACAGATACGCAGTATTTT
TRBJ2-7 | . | few | TRBV7-2 | CASSLLGGGLYEQYF | TGTGCCAGCAGCTTACTGGGGGGGGGCCTCTACGAGCAGTACTTC
TRBJ1-2 | . | . | TRBV5-1 | CASSPSEGVGYF | TGCGCCAGCAGCCCCAGCGAGGGGGTGGGATACTTC
TRBJ2-3 | . | . | TRBV4-2 | CASSQARRVLTDTQYF | TGTGCCAGCAGCCAAGCTCGGCGGGTCCTCACAGATACGCAGTATTTT
TRBJ1-2 | TRBD1 | . | TRBV7-3 | CASSPLRQGLGYTF | TGTGCCAGCAGCCCCCTCCGACAGGGTCTTGGCTACACCTTC
TRBJ1-2 | TRBD1 | . | TRBV4-1 | CASSQEGRTGVDYGYTF | TGCGCCAGCAGCCAAGAAGGGCGGACAGGGGTCGACTATGGCTACACCTTC
TRBJ2-7 | TRBD2 | once | TRBV4-3 | CASSQGGGSTYEQYF | TGCGCCAGCAGCCAAGGGGGAGGGTCTACCTACGAGCAGTACTTC
TRBJ1-5 | . | once | TRBV7-9 | CASSWGGGNQPQHF | TGTGCCAGCAGCTGGGGCGGGGGCAATCAGCCCCAGCATTTT
TRBJ1-1 | . | . | TRBV19 | CASSRGRGSAFF | TGTGCCAGTAGTAGGGGAAGGGGTTCGGCTTTCTTT
TRBJ2-7 | . | . | TRBV6-5 | CASTLGGEQYF | TGTGCCAGCACTCTTGGAGGGGAGCAGTACTTC
TRBJ2-7 | . | . | TRBV19 | CASSKTVYYEQYF | TGTGCCAGTAGTAAGACAGTTTATTACGAGCAGTACTTC
TRBJ2-3 | . | . | TRBV12-2 | CASRLVPPTSGPSTDTQYF | TGTGCAAGTCGCTTGGTCCCCCCGACTAGCGGGCCTAGCACAGATACGCAGTATTTT
TRBJ2-3 | . | . | TRBV3-1/TRBV3-2 | CASSHEEVAMQDTQYF | TGTGCCAGCAGCCACGAAGAGGTGGCGATGCAAGATACGCAGTATTTT
TRBJ1-1 | . | . | TRBV10-3 | CAISAGVNTEAFF | TGTGCCATCAGTGCAGGGGTGAACACTGAAGCTTTCTTT
TRBJ2-2 | . | . | TRBV9 | CASSVEGGYTGELFF | TGTGCCAGCAGCGTAGAAGGGGGTTACACCGGGGAGCTGTTTTTT
TRBJ2-7 | . | . | TRBV3-1/TRBV3-2 | CASSPFQGYYEQYF | TGTGCCAGCAGCCCCTTTCAGGGGTACTACGAGCAGTACTTC
TRBJ2-5 | . | . | TRBV19 | CASSIGFETSQETQYF | TGTGCCAGTAGTATTGGTTTCGAAACTAGCCAAGAGACCCAGTACTTC
TRBJ1-2 | . | . | TRBV9 | CASSVGLQGMGEAALNYGYTF | TGTGCCAGCAGCGTAGGTTTGCAGGGTATGGGTGAGGCCGCTCTTAACTATGGCTACACCTTC
TRBJ2-7 | . | . | TRBV28 | CASSPPAAPGLRYF | TGTGCCAGCAGTCCCCCCGCCGCCCCCGGGTTGAGGTACTTC
TRBJ2-7 | . | . | TRBV6-2/TRBV6-3 | CASSYSSLIREQYF | TGTGCCAGCAGTTACTCGAGCCTCATTCGGGAGCAGTACTTC
TRBJ1-4 | . | . | TRBV19 | CASSGGRHEKLFF | TGTGCCAGTAGTGGAGGGAGGCATGAAAAACTGTTTTTT
TRBJ2-5 | . | . | TRBV28 | CASSTGETQYF | TGTGCCAGCAGTACTGGAGAGACCCAGTACTTC
TRBJ1-2 | . | . | TRBV7-2 | CASSLNPGVRYGYTF | TGTGCCAGCAGCTTAAATCCCGGGGTCCGGTATGGCTACACCTTC
TRBJ1-2 | . | . | TRBV5-4 | CASSSPVGGRDHGYTF | TGTGCCAGCAGCTCGCCCGTGGGGGGTCGGGACCATGGCTACACCTTC
TRBJ2-2 | TRBD2 | . | TRBV19 | CASTGTSGTGELFF | TGTGCCAGTACCGGGACTAGCGGAACCGGGGAGCTGTTTTTT
TRBJ2-1 | TRBD2 | . | TRBV11-2 | CASSLWTSGGADEQFF | TGTGCCAGCAGCCTATGGACTAGCGGGGGGGCTGATGAGCAGTTCTTC
TRBJ1-5 | . | few | TRBV9 | CASKTGCNQPQHF | TGTGCCAGCAAAACAGGGTGCAATCAGCCCCAGCATTTT
TRBJ2-7 | TRBD2 | . | TRBV20-1 | CSASAGLADEQYF | TGCAGTGCTAGTGCGGGACTAGCGGACGAGCAGTACTTC
TRBJ1-6 | TRBD1 | . | TRBV11-2 | CASSLGQAYNSPLHF | TGTGCCAGCAGCCTAGGACAGGCGTATAATTCACCCCTCCACTTT
TRBJ2-3 | . | . | TRBV7-9 | CASSSGTDTQYF | TGTGCCAGCAGCAGCGGCACAGATACGCAGTATTTT
TRBJ2-3 | TRBD1 | . | TRBV14 | CASSTRQGASTDTQYF | TGTGCCAGCAGCACCCGACAGGGGGCGAGCACAGATACGCAGTATTTT
TRBJ2-5 | TRBD1 | . | TRBV6-2/TRBV6-3 | CASSPGTEGDNQYF | TGTGCCAGCAGTCCCGGGACAGAGGGGGATAACCAGTACTTC
TRBJ2-3 | . | . | TRBV27 | CASSSQGRKDTQYF | TGTGCCAGCAGTTCCCAGGGGCGAAAAGATACGCAGTATTTT
TRBJ2-3 | TRBD1 | . | TRBV5-8 | CANPGQGPDTQYF | TGTGCCAACCCGGGACAGGGACCAGATACGCAGTATTTT
TRBJ1-5 | TRBD1 | . | TRBV10-3 | CAISPRQGDNQPQHF | TGTGCCATCAGCCCTCGACAGGGCGATAATCAGCCCCAGCATTTT